Detailed here is one TCR beta chain. Germline lookup yields CDR1 SGDLS and CDR2 YYNGEE. The CDR3 is 17 amino acids. After removal of 2 bases from V and 5 bases from J, the junction contained 12 bases not matched to a gene. TCRdb itself ran the 5' RACE reads through MiXCR, one entry per CDR3 protein. The profile shows roughly 480,000 distinct CDR3 sequences, less than 25% of them singletons. This record belongs to a study of identical twins. This same sample was also taken into another study, of T cells expressing NK-cell markers.

Sequenced sample: CD4+ T cells sorted from blood. The rearrangement links TRBV9 to TRBJ2-5; 10 positions match TRBD1. The sequence derives from a woman aged 18-29 years in good health. CDR3 DNA: TGTGCCAGCAGCGTCTCCCCTGGACAGGGGGATTCGGAGACCCAGTACTTC. This gives the protein CASSVSPGQGDSETQYF.